This TCR beta chain originates from a study of cytomegalovirus exposure and HLA in healthy donors. This clone has a handful of counts. The target antigen is unknown. Germline CDR1 MGHRA, CDR2 YSYEKL. This CDR3 spans 14 amino acids. V lost 4 bases, J lost 6 bases, and 13 bases lay in between. The PCR employed 60 Vbeta primers together with 13 Jbeta primers. TCRdb's copy holds only in-frame clones and misses some; the assay was immunoSEQ multiplex PCR. Of about 120,000 clones detected, 80% appear once; the ten largest clones hold 7.5% to 9%. Study-wide results and caveats: Investigators reported 150 to 200 TCR beta chains as tied to cytomegalovirus. Later on, an analysis showed TCR association rates differing by HLA locus, with DRB1 the most and HLA-C the fewest. Researchers reported in a later analysis that common viral pathogens appeared linked to several top clusters. Reportedly, a later analysis found an Asian-associated ancestry cluster had fewer N-insertions than the roughly 700-donor mean.

The rearrangement links TRBV4-1 to TRBJ1-5; the D gene is possibly TRBD1 (5 bases). Sequenced: PBMCs. The sequence derives from a female donor in good health and CMV-seropositive. CDR3 loop: CASSPPGRTQPQHF. The CDR3 DNA sequence: TGCGCCAGCAGCCCCCCAGGGCGGACTCAGCCCCAGCATTTT.